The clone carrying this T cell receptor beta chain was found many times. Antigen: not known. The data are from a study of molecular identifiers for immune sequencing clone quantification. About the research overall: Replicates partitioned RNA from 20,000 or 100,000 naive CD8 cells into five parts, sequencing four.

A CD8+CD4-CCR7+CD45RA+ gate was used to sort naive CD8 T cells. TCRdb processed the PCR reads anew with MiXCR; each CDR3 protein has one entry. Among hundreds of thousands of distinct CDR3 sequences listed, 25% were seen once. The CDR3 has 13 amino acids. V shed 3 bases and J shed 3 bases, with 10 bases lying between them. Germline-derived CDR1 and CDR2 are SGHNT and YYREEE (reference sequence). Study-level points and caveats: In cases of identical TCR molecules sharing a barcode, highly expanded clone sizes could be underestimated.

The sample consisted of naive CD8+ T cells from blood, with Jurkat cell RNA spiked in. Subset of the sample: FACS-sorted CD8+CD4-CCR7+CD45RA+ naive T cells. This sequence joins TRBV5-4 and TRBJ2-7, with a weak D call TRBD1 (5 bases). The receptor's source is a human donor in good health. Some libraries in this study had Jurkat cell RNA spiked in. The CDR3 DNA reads TGTGCCAGCAGCTGGGGCCTCAACTACGAGCAGTACTTC. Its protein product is CASSWGLNYEQYF.